One TCR beta chain is described in this entry. Its antigen remains unidentified. No base-level quality is on record; no much larger clone is a single base apart. The protocol used for the library was the immunoSEQ multiplex PCR assay. From the authors' description of their analysis: A statistical classification framework was built to diagnose cytomegalovirus status from the catalog of TCR beta chain sequences. The clones in this table, taken by TCRdb from immuneACCESS, are in-frame only. Not every clone is retained; where verified, under half of the shortfall comes from an unresolved V gene, and the cause of the rest is unknown. V and J calls plus clone size are reproduced from that table; the DNA served to infer D and trimming. The sample table lists 150,000 to 200,000 clones, around 92% of them with a count of one. 3.5% to 4.5% of the sample goes to the ten largest clones. This entry is derived from a study of cytomegalovirus exposure and HLA in healthy donors (dated by TCRdb to about 2017). General notes on the study: A later analysis indicated that the roughly 130 validation repertoires were generated on the platform also employed for the 700 or so repertoires of the first cohort. The study aimed to test whether signatures of past pathogen exposure could be identified by cataloging public T cell receptors. In addition to the first cohort of around 670 subjects, a separate validation cohort of 120 different subjects was used. To predict cytomegalovirus infection status, the study combined high-throughput TCR immunosequencing, statistical association of individual TCRs with disease status, and machine learning.

What the research found in general, with its limitations: Across donors, most TCR sequences were observed very rarely, whereas some public TCRs were present in many individuals. In the study, roughly 160 TCR beta chains were listed as associated with cytomegalovirus. The classifier was reported to diagnose cytomegalovirus status with high specificity and sensitivity in both the original cohort and the validation cohort. A later analysis found that TCRs clustered in the first cohort also tended to co-occur in the roughly 120 validation repertoires, with approximately 95% of cluster scores above 0. Three of the identified cytomegalovirus-associated TCR beta chains were confirmed in vitro to be specific for cytomegalovirus antigens. The authors suggested that the approach could potentially be generalized to other disease states and immunological phenotypes. A later analysis had no HLA typing for the validation cohort, so co-occurrence there was scored across all 110 or so repertoires.

The donors were included in the validation cohort of some 110 subjects, a group kept apart from the roughly 610-subject first cohort. From V the trimming removes 3 bases and from J it removes 4 bases, while the gene matches leave 6 bases of the junction unaccounted for. Measured from the cysteine to the phenylalanine, the CDR3 is 16 residues long. The sequence is cut down to CDR3 DNA, 48 bases in frame from base 1. Looking up the germline V gene yields CDR1 KGHSH and CDR2 LQKENI. Input material: PBMCs. This clonotype was obtained from a man aged 18 to 35 in good health and CMV-seropositive. Recombination joined TRBV18 with TRBJ2-7, with 13 bases in between that match TRBD2. The nucleotides are TGTGCCAGCTCACCCGGGACTAGCGGGACAGGGTACGAGCAGTACTTC. It specifies CASSPGTSGTGYEQYF.